These 32 T cell receptor beta chains share one sample of origin, sequenced in a study of T cell changes during pregnancy in multiple sclerosis (dated by TCRdb to the late 2010s). Library preparation employed the immunoSEQ multiplex PCR assay. TCRdb stores this immuneACCESS table with in-frame sequences only. Part of the clones is absent; in the studies checked, under half of the shortfall reflects unresolved V genes, and no reason is known for the rest. This sample is represented by 27,000 or so clones; about 90% of them were singletons. The biggest ten clones account for 8% to 9% of the sample. Sample: CD8+ T cells from peripheral blood mononuclear cells, taken in the second trimester of pregnancy. The receptors were gathered from a female donor with multiple sclerosis, enrolled in a pregnancy study.

The chain is built from TRBV30 and TRBJ2-7, with TRBD2 matching 13 bases. The CDR3 covers 16 residues. Germline CDR1 reads GTSNPN; CDR2 reads SVGIG (reference sequence). Trimming cost V 1 base and J 4 bases; bases outside gene matches: 7. This CDR3 reads CAWSARLAGGTYEQYF. The CDR3 DNA is TGTGCCTGGAGTGCCCGACTAGCGGGGGGCACTTACGAGCAGTACTTC.

J is TRBJ2-7 and V is TRBV6-5, with no clear D. Germline V gives CDR1 MNHEY, CDR2 SVGAGI. V was clipped by 11 bases and J by 5 bases, with 16 bases between them. The length of the CDR3 is 12 residues. The CDR3 is CACSRRRHEQYF. CDR3 bases: TGTGCCTGCTCCCGGCGGAGACACGAGCAGTACTTC.

The V and J genes are TRBV6-5 and TRBJ2-2; possible D gene TRBD1, 6 bases. This CDR3 comprises 15 residues. V gave up 2 bases and J gave up 0 bases, with 7 bases separating them. CDR1 MNHEY and CDR2 SVGAGI come from the germline V gene. The CDR3 here is CASSYGTTNTGELFF. Written as DNA, the CDR3 is TGTGCCAGCAGTTACGGGACAACGAACACCGGGGAGCTGTTTTTT.

The gene calls are TRBV7-6 and TRBJ1-2; 8 positions agree with TRBD1. V shed 4 bases, J shed 8 bases, and the junction held 9 bases outside the gene matches. Germline lookup yields CDR1 SGHVS and CDR2 FNYEAQ. There are 14 residues in the CDR3. The CDR3: CASSSRQGIGGYTF. The CDR3 region has the DNA TGTGCCAGCAGCTCCCGACAGGGGATCGGGGGCTACACCTTC.

The chain combines TRBV7-9 with TRBJ1-3, with D possibly TRBD1 on 6 matching bases. Germline V gene lookup returns CDR1 SEHNR and CDR2 FQNEAQ (reference sequence). V lost 2 bases, J lost 2 bases, and 10 bases lay in between. The CDR3 spans 15 residues. This CDR3 reads CASSLKGGPGNTIYF. The CDR3 nucleotides read TGTGCCAGCAGCTTAAAAGGGGGACCTGGAAACACCATATATTTT.

The J gene is TRBJ1-1, the V gene TRBV19; D may be TRBD1 (5 bases). Germline V gene sequence: CDR1 LNHDA, CDR2 SQIVND (reference sequence). CDR3 size: 14 residues. Trimming shortened V by 3 bases and J by 3 bases, and 11 bases separated the two germline ends. The CDR3 region has the DNA TGTGCCAGTAGTATGGCAGGGAGGTACACTGAAGCTTTCTTT. It translates to CASSMAGRYTEAFF.

This clone ranks as medium-sized. The V gene is TRBV2, the J gene TRBJ1-1, with 12 bases that match TRBD1. CDR3 length: 15 residues. The junction had 8 bases not matched to a gene; V was cut back by 6 bases and J by 6 bases. The germline gives CDR1 SNHLY, CDR2 FYNNEI. The CDR3, as DNA: TGTGCCAGCAGGGTACTAGGGACAGGGGGCTCTGAAGCTTTCTTT. Protein sequence: CASRVLGTGGSEAFF.

This sequence joins TRBV4-3 and TRBJ1-2, with 8 nucleotides matching TRBD1. Per germline, CDR1 LGHNA and CDR2 YSLEER. The CDR3 has 14 amino acids. The trim removed 1 base at V and 7 bases at J, leaving 5 bases unmatched. CDR3 bases: TGCGCCAGCAGCCAAGGACAGGGGTATTTTGGCTACACCTTC. Its translation: CASSQGQGYFGYTF.

The chain joins TRBV6-6 to TRBJ1-2, with D hard to call. Per the germline V gene, CDR1 is MNHNY and CDR2 is SVGAGI (reference sequence). The ends were cut back, 0 bases at V and 9 bases at J, with 5 bases in the middle. The CDR3 is 11 amino acids. CDR3 in DNA: TGTGCCAGCAGTTACTCGAGGAGCTACACCTTC. This gives the protein CASSYSRSYTF.

The V gene is TRBV2, the J gene TRBJ2-3, with D perhaps TRBD2 (7 bases). This CDR3 is 12 amino acids long. CDR1 and CDR2 (germline): SNHLY, FYNNEI. Trimming removed 10 bases at V and 1 base at J, with 9 bases between. CDR3 in DNA: TGTGCCATAGGGGGGGGCACAGATACGCAGTATTTT. Translation: CAIGGGTDTQYF.

The chain uses TRBV6-4 and TRBJ2-3; D gene ambiguous. This CDR3 has 14 residues. Germline CDR1 reads MRHNA; CDR2 reads SNTAGT. V lost 5 bases and J 0 bases, leaving 9 bases between the germline ends. This chain's CDR3 is CASSREASTDTQYF. The CDR3 region has the DNA TGTGCCAGCAGTCGAGAGGCTAGCACAGATACGCAGTATTTT.

The CDR3 reads CASSAGHRDEQYF. Here the CDR3 DNA reads TGTGCCAGCAGCGCAGGACATCGCGACGAGCAGTACTTC. The chain recombines TRBV9 with TRBJ2-7, with D perhaps TRBD1 (5 bases). The V and J ends lost 3 bases and 5 bases respectively, with 12 bases between them. The CDR3 length is 13 residues. Per the germline V gene, CDR1 is SGDLS and CDR2 is YYNGEE.

The chain links TRBV7-3 to TRBJ2-1; TRBD1 might be the D (6 bases). The CDR3 extends over 17 amino acids. Germline V gives CDR1 SGHTA, CDR2 FQGTGA. Trimming removed 3 bases at V and 3 bases at J, with 18 bases between. The CDR3 is CASSFGNIQGYYNEQFF. CDR3 coding DNA: TGTGCCAGCAGCTTCGGTAACATCCAGGGGTACTACAATGAGCAGTTCTTC.

The chain carries TRBV6-1 and TRBJ1-2; D not resolved. V was cut by 2 bases and J by 3 bases, with 7 bases left in between. This CDR3 comprises 13 residues. Germline V CDR1 and CDR2: MNHNS, SASEGT. CDR3 sequence reads: CASSEWSDYGYTF. CDR3 in DNA: TGTGCCAGCAGTGAATGGTCGGACTATGGCTACACCTTC.

The CDR3 loop is CAWSGPTDTQYF. CDR3 bases: TGTGCCTGGAGTGGGCCCACAGATACGCAGTATTTT. The chain uses TRBV30 and TRBJ2-3; unclear D gene. CDR3 size: 12 residues. Germline CDR1 is GTSNPN and CDR2 is SVGIG (reference sequence). The ends were cut back, 1 base at V and 2 bases at J, with 4 bases in the middle. The complete variable domain, with remaining parts taken from reference TRBV30 and TRBJ2-3, reads SQTIHQWPATLVQPVGSPLSLECTVEGTSNPNLYWYRQAAGRGLQLLFYSVGIGQISSEVPQNLSASRPQDRQFILSSKKLLLSDSGFYLCAWSGPTDTQYFGPGTRLTVL.

The CDR3 protein is CASSAGNGYTF. The DNA for the CDR3 is TGTGCCAGCAGTGCAGGGAACGGCTACACCTTC. The chain has TRBV7-8 and TRBJ1-2; D is possibly TRBD1 (5 bases). Germline CDR1 SGHVS, CDR2 FQNEAQ. The V gene lost 6 bases and the J gene lost 8 bases, with 10 bases spanning the gap. This CDR3 is 11 amino acids long. Together with reference TRBV7-8 and TRBJ1-2, the CDR3 gives the full variable domain: GAGVSQSPRYKVAKRGQDVALRCDPISGHVSLFWYQQALGQGPEFLTYFQNEAQLDKSGLPSDRFFAERPEGSVSTLKIQRTQQEDSAVYLCASSAGNGYTFGSGTRLTVV.

The J gene is TRBJ2-5, the V gene TRBV6-5, with TRBD1 as a possible D gene (6 bases). The J call is doubtful: the DNA matches TRBJ2-7 better. The germline V gene has CDR1 MNHEY and CDR2 SVGAGI. This CDR3 contains 16 residues. The CDR3 DNA follows: TGTGCCAGCAGTTCTAACAGGGAAAATCCCCGCTACGAGCAGTACTTC. Its translation: CASSSNRENPRYEQYF.

A single count supports this clone. This sequence joins TRBV4-3 and TRBJ1-4, with 8 bases matching TRBD1. The V gene's germline CDR1 is LGHNA and CDR2 YSLEER. V dropped 6 bases and J dropped 5; count of bases not matched to a gene: 8. The CDR3 has 15 residues. DNA of the CDR3: TGCGCCAGCAGTGGAATACAGGGGGAAAATGAAAAACTGTTTTTT. It translates to CASSGIQGENEKLFF.

This chain's CDR3 is CASSDSSGGPDEQYF. The DNA for the CDR3 is TGTGCCAGCAGTGATAGTAGCGGGGGTCCGGACGAGCAGTACTTC. The chain is built from TRBV6-1 and TRBJ2-7; 9 nucleotides agree with TRBD2. CDR1 and CDR2 (germline): MNHNS, SASEGT. The CDR3 covers 15 residues. The J segment lost 5 bases and the V segment lost 3 bases, leaving 8 bases of the junction unmatched.

This clone showed up just a few times. The V call is TRBV29-1, the J call TRBJ1-1; no firm D call. This CDR3 is 13 amino acids long. Germline lookup yields CDR1 SQVTM and CDR2 ANQGSEA. Trimming shortened V by 4 bases and J by 0 bases, and 9 bases separated the two germline ends. In DNA form, the CDR3 reads TGCAGCGTTGTTAGGGAGATGAACACTGAAGCTTTCTTT. It codes for CSVVREMNTEAFF.

The V call is TRBV7-9, the J call TRBJ2-5; D is uncertain. The germline V and J ends were trimmed by 5 bases and 5 bases, with 15 bases remaining between them. CDR1 SEHNR and CDR2 FQNEAQ come from the germline V gene (reference sequence). CDR3 length equals 14 residues. CDR3 DNA sequence: TGTGCCAGCAGCCCAAGAGGTCTATCGGAGACCCAGTACTTC. Translating it yields CASSPRGLSETQYF.

V and J are TRBV27 and TRBJ2-1; perhaps TRBD2 as D (6 bases). CDR1 is MNHEY, CDR2 SMNVEV, per germline (reference sequence). V was shortened by 4 bases and J by 2 bases, with 9 bases between the two germline ends. The CDR3 spans 14 residues. CDR3: CASSSRETYNEQFF. The CDR3 DNA follows: TGTGCCAGCAGTTCCCGGGAGACCTACAATGAGCAGTTCTTC.

The J gene is TRBJ1-3, the V gene TRBV5-1; 7 positions agree with TRBD1. V trimming: 4 bases; J trimming: 4 bases; junction bases outside the gene matches: 11. From germline, CDR1 is SGHRS and CDR2 YFSETQ. This CDR3 is 16 amino acids long. CDR3 in DNA: TGCGCCAGCAGCATTAACAGGGGATTGTCAGGAAACACCATATATTTT. Its translation: CASSINRGLSGNTIYF.

This clone showed up just once. A junction boundary mismatches the germline segment, possibly from a read error. The chain has TRBV6-6 and TRBJ2-7; the D gene is possibly TRBD1 (6 bases). Per germline, CDR1 MNHNY and CDR2 SVGAGI (reference sequence). This CDR3 has 15 residues. The DNA for the CDR3 is TGCGCCAGCAGTGAGTCCCCGGACAGCTCCTACGAGCAGTACTTC. Protein sequence: CASSESPDSSYEQYF.

The CDR3 is CASSEWIRQGEAFF. CDR3 DNA: TGCGCCAGCAGTGAGTGGATCCGACAGGGAGAAGCTTTCTTT. This rearrangement joins TRBV10-2 to TRBJ1-1; 7 bases match TRBD1. The junction had 7 bases not matched to a gene; V was cut back by 1 base and J by 8 bases. The CDR3 covers 14 residues. The germline gives CDR1 WSHSY, CDR2 SAAADI.

The rearrangement links TRBV4-3 to TRBJ2-7; 8 nucleotides match TRBD1. In germline, CDR1 is LGHNA, CDR2 YSLEER. The CDR3 is 14 amino acids. The V gene end was trimmed by 3 bases and the J gene end by 3 bases; junction bases not matched to a gene: 4. In DNA, the CDR3 is TGCGCCAGCAGCCACGGGACAGGTCGCTACGAGCAGTACTTC. Residues: CASSHGTGRYEQYF.

The genes are TRBV9 and TRBJ1-2; D ambiguous. V lost 6 bases to trimming and J lost 7 bases, with 16 bases between them. The CDR3 covers 13 residues. Germline-derived CDR1 and CDR2 are SGDLS and YYNGEE. The CDR3 region has the DNA TGTGCCAGCAATACAAACGGCGGGCTTGGCTACACCTTC. It yields the protein CASNTNGGLGYTF.

The chain joins TRBV6-5 to TRBJ2-7; tentative D call: TRBD1 (6 bases). The germline gives CDR1 MNHEY, CDR2 SVGAGI. The CDR3 runs 13 residues. The ends were cut back, 10 bases at V and 6 bases at J, with 19 bases in the middle. This CDR3 is CAIGGTGNSEQYF. Here the CDR3 DNA reads TGTGCCATTGGGGGAACAGGGAACTCCGAGCAGTACTTC.

This clone came up many times. The genes are TRBV6-5 and TRBJ2-3; 12 nucleotides match TRBD2. V shed 6 bases and J 4 bases; nucleotides not matched to a gene: 5. The CDR3 consists of 15 residues. Germline CDR1 reads MNHEY; CDR2 reads SVGAGI. CDR3 sequence: CASSRLAGEPDTQYF. CDR3 in DNA: TGTGCCAGCAGCCGACTAGCGGGGGAGCCAGATACGCAGTATTTT.

V usage is TRBV11-2 and J usage is TRBJ2-7; no clear D gene. The germline V gene has CDR1 SGHAT and CDR2 FQNNGV. The CDR3 has 13 residues. The V end was cut by 3 bases, the J end by 4 bases, with 10 bases between. CDR3 nucleotides: TGTGCCAGCAGCTTGGGCCCCATGTACGAGCAGTACTTC. Its protein is CASSLGPMYEQYF. Full variable domain (remainder filled in from reference TRBV11-2 and TRBJ2-7): EAGVAQSPRYKIIEKRQSVAFWCNPISGHATLYWYQQILGQGPKLLIQFQNNGVVDDSQLPKDRFSAERLKGVDSTLKIQPAKLEDSAVYLCASSLGPMYEQYFGPGTRLTVT.

The chain combines TRBV5-1 with TRBJ1-1, with 10 bases matching TRBD1. The CDR3 has 14 amino acids. In germline, CDR1 is SGHRS, CDR2 YFSETQ. With 4 bases clipped from V and 3 bases from J, the junction kept 3 bases outside the gene matches. CDR3 residues: CASSAGTGDTEAFF. The CDR3 DNA reads as TGCGCCAGCAGCGCCGGGACAGGGGACACTGAAGCTTTCTTT.

The chain joins TRBV29-1 to TRBJ2-7; D is uncertain. The germline CDR1 and CDR2 sequences are SQVTM and ANQGSEA. V gave up 6 bases and J gave up 2 bases, with 8 bases separating them. The CDR3 covers 11 residues. Here the CDR3 reads CSVLKAYEQYF. In nucleotides, the CDR3 is TGCAGCGTACTAAAAGCCTACGAGCAGTACTTC.